The 14 T cell receptor beta chains below all came from one sample that was sequenced in a study of T cells after yellow fever vaccination. TCRdb fed the 5' RACE reads into MiXCR, producing one record per CDR3 protein. Among 170,000 or so distinct CDR3 sequences listed, approximately 6.2% were seen once. This specimen was CD4+ T cells sorted from PBMCs, taken on the day of the first yellow fever vaccination. The receptors shown here come from a man aged 18 to 35 who received the YFV17D yellow fever vaccine.

The CDR3: CASSRANDYEQYV. Written as DNA, the CDR3 is TGTGCCAGCAGCCGAGCCAACGACTACGAGCAGTACGTC. The rearrangement uses TRBV14 and TRBJ2-7; no firm D call. The length of the CDR3 is 13 residues. The V gene's germline CDR1 is SGHDN and CDR2 FVKESK. V shed 4 bases and J shed 3 bases, with 10 bases lying between them.

The table lists this clonotype with many counts. This chain connects TRBV12-3 or TRBV12-4 to TRBJ2-3, with TRBD2 matching 9 bases. After removal of 1 base from V and 0 bases from J, the junction contained 2 bases not matched to a gene. The CDR3 is made up of 16 amino acids. CDR3 in amino acids: CASSLGLAGSTDTQYF. CDR3 DNA sequence: TGTGCCAGCAGTTTAGGGCTAGCGGGGAGCACAGATACGCAGTATTTT.

This clonotype turned up a few times. The DNA of the CDR3 is TGTGCCAGCAGCTTGCAGGGAGTTAGCAATCAGCCCCAGCATTTT. It codes for CASSLQGVSNQPQHF. This sequence joins TRBV7-2 and TRBJ1-5; a weak D match, TRBD1 (5 bases). Germline values: CDR1 SGHTA, CDR2 FQGNSA. Trimming stripped 3 bases from V and 0 bases from J, with 9 bases between. The CDR3 has 15 amino acids.

This clonotype was recorded a few times. This chain connects TRBV6-5 to TRBJ1-5; possible D gene TRBD1, 6 bases. The CDR3 length is 13 residues. Between the trimmed V and J ends, which lost 6 bases and 6 bases, there was a span of 12 bases. Germline V gene lookup returns CDR1 MNHEY and CDR2 SVGAGI. CDR3 coding DNA: TGTGCCAGCAGACTCACGGGGGCTCAGCCCCAGCATTTT. Translation: CASRLTGAQPQHF.

The chain is built from TRBV5-1 and TRBJ1-5; 10 bases fit TRBD1. Germline assignment: CDR1 SGHRS and CDR2 YFSETQ. This CDR3 is 16 amino acids long. V dropped 0 bases and J dropped 6; count of bases not matched to a gene: 6. The CDR3 DNA sequence: TGCGCCAGCAGCTTGGAAGCGACAGGGGGCGGTCAGCCCCAGCATTTT. The encoded protein is CASSLEATGGGQPQHF.

This clonotype appeared a few times. CDR3 DNA sequence: TGTGCCATCGGCGGGGGTGGCTATGGCTACACCTTC. As protein: CAIGGGGYGYTF. V is TRBV7-9 and J is TRBJ1-2; TRBD1 is a possible D gene (5 bases). The CDR3 length is 12 residues. V lost 10 bases and J lost 4, with 13 bases in between. Looked up from germline, CDR1 is SEHNR and CDR2 is FQNEAQ (reference sequence).

This clonotype was detected ten times or more. The chain carries TRBV6-5 and TRBJ2-2; tentatively, D is TRBD1 or TRBD2 (5 bases each). The germline CDR1 and CDR2 sequences are MNHEY and SVGAGI. The V and J ends lost 11 bases and 5 bases respectively, with 12 bases between them. The CDR3 is made up of 12 amino acids. CDR3 nucleotides: TGTGCCGCGAGGGGAAATACCGGGGAGCTGTTTTTT. This codes for CAARGNTGELFF.

The chain links TRBV5-1 to TRBJ2-3, with 8 bases aligning to TRBD1. There are 17 residues in the CDR3. Germline V gene data show CDR1 as SGHRS and CDR2 as YFSETQ. V lost 4 bases to trimming and J lost 1 base; unmatched junction nucleotides: 11. CDR3: CASSPTSGGAGTDTQYF. The CDR3 region has the DNA TGCGCCAGCAGCCCTACTTCAGGGGGCGCGGGCACAGATACGCAGTATTTT.

This clonotype was found many times. The chain joins TRBV4-3 to TRBJ2-7, with TRBD1 identical over 8 bases. The V gene's germline CDR1 is LGHNA and CDR2 YSLEER. The CDR3 covers 11 residues. V dropped 6 bases and J dropped 5; count of bases not matched to a gene: 0. CDR3 bases: TGCGCCAGCAGACAGGGGGACGAGCAGTACTTC. This sequence encodes CASRQGDEQYF.

This clonotype was observed a handful of times. The chain combines TRBV7-2 with TRBJ1-2, with TRBD1 identical over 8 bases. Looked up from germline, CDR1 is SGHTA and CDR2 is FQGNSA. Trimming took 5 bases from V and 6 from J; bases not matched to a gene: 8. The CDR3 extends over 14 amino acids. The CDR3 region is CASSPRQGIDGYTF. The CDR3 coding sequence is TGTGCCAGCAGCCCCCGACAGGGGATCGATGGCTACACCTTC. Complete variable domain (other parts from reference TRBV7-2 and TRBJ1-2): GAGVSQSPSNKVTEKGKDVELRCDPISGHTALYWYRQSLGQGLEFLIYFQGNSAPDKSGLPSDRFSAERTGGSVSTLTIQRTQQEDSAVYLCASSPRQGIDGYTFGSGTRLTVV.

This clonotype was observed at least ten times. V and J are TRBV5-1 and TRBJ2-2; D remains ambiguous. Germline CDR1 and CDR2: SGHRS and YFSETQ. The CDR3 length is 15 residues. Trimming removed 0 bases at V and 5 bases at J, with 11 bases between. The CDR3 region has the DNA TGCGCCAGCAGCTTGGTGCAGGTGCGAACCGGGGAGCTGTTTTTT. Translating it yields CASSLVQVRTGELFF.

This clonotype was seen repeatedly, ten times or more. The chain carries TRBV29-1 and TRBJ1-3; D perhaps matches TRBD1 (6 bases). The CDR3 covers 15 residues. V was pared by 7 bases and J by 0 bases, with 16 bases between. Germline V gene lookup returns CDR1 SQVTM and CDR2 ANQGSEA. As DNA, the CDR3 is TGCAGCGCCGGGGGGCCAGGAAACTCTGGAAACACCATATATTTT. Residues: CSAGGPGNSGNTIYF.

This clonotype was detected many times. The chain uses TRBV5-1 and TRBJ2-3, with D possibly TRBD2 on 6 matching bases. CDR1 and CDR2 from the germline V gene are SGHRS and YFSETQ. CDR3 length: 17 residues. The V end lost 2 bases, the J end lost 0 bases, and 16 bases lay between the germline ends. As DNA, the CDR3 is TGCGCCAGCAGCTTCCTCAACCGGGACTTTAGCACAGATACGCAGTATTTT. It encodes CASSFLNRDFSTDTQYF.

There are many counts of this clonotype. The chain links TRBV19 to TRBJ1-2, with 9 bases identical to TRBD1. V shed 6 bases and J 4 bases; nucleotides not matched to a gene: 12. CDR1 LNHDA and CDR2 SQIVND come from the germline V gene (reference sequence). CDR3 length equals 16 residues. DNA of the CDR3: TGTGCCAGTAGAACCGGGACAGGGCGGCCTCTCTATGGCTACACCTTC. It is translated as CASRTGTGRPLYGYTF.